Below, 27 T cell receptor beta chains from the same sample are listed, as sequenced in a study of vaccination effects on CD4 cells after COVID-19. Sequenced by immunoSEQ multiplex PCR; TCRdb stores in-frame clones only, minus some. The top ten clones hold about a tenth of a sample with around 22,000 clones, 65% to 80% of them seen once. No antigen has been identified for these receptors. Sequencing was preceded by expansion of antigen-specific CD4+ T cells with viral peptide pools in the ViraFEST assay. Scientists isolated CD4+ T cells after a roughly ten-day culture period ended. Subjects were given two BNT162b2 or mRNA-1273 vaccine doses. The sample here was CD4+ T cells from PBMCs cultured with HCoV-NL63 spike peptides, taken after COVID-19 vaccination. The origin of the receptors is a human donor who received a COVID-19 vaccine.

The J gene is TRBJ1-4, the V gene TRBV3-1 (or the pseudogene TRBV3-2); the D gene is possibly TRBD1 (5 bases). This CDR3 is built from 15 residues. Trimming removed 0 bases from V and 8 bases from J, with 13 bases in between. In germline, CDR1 is LGHDT, CDR2 YNNKEL (reference sequence). The DNA for the CDR3 is TGTGCCAGCAGCCAAGAGGGACGGACTAGGGAAAAACTGTTTTTT. As protein: CASSQEGRTREKLFF.

The chain uses TRBV19 and TRBJ1-2; TRBD1 might be the D (5 bases). CDR3 size: 15 residues. The germline V gene encodes CDR1 LNHDA and CDR2 SQIVND (reference sequence). V lost 3 bases, J lost 3 bases, and 14 bases lay in between. Here the CDR3 DNA reads TGTGCCAGTAGTATGTATTCGGGGCGCGACTATGGCTACACCTTC. Protein sequence: CASSMYSGRDYGYTF.

The chain joins TRBV5-1 to TRBJ1-2, with 8 bases identical to TRBD1. Germline CDR1 and CDR2: SGHRS and YFSETQ. Trimming at V came to 3 bases and at J to 8 bases, leaving 6 bases not matched to a gene. The CDR3 spans 13 residues. The CDR3 sequence: CASSYGQGGGYTF. The CDR3 DNA is TGCGCCAGCAGCTACGGACAGGGAGGCGGCTACACCTTC.

This chain joins TRBV6-5 and TRBJ1-2, with 9 bases identical to TRBD1. The J segment lost 6 bases and the V segment lost 6 bases, leaving 8 bases of the junction unmatched. In germline, CDR1 is MNHEY, CDR2 SVGAGI. The CDR3 loop spans 14 amino acids. The CDR3 reads CASSPGQGVHGYTF. The CDR3 nucleotides are TGTGCCAGCAGCCCGGGACAGGGAGTTCATGGCTACACCTTC.

This chain joins TRBV5-4 and TRBJ1-4; 7 bases line up with TRBD1. This CDR3 spans 15 amino acids. V lost 7 bases to trimming and J lost 2 bases; unmatched junction nucleotides: 8. Per the germline V gene, CDR1 is SGHNT and CDR2 is YYREEE (reference sequence). The CDR3 sequence is CASRRGGSTNEKLFF. The CDR3 DNA sequence: TGTGCCAGCCGCAGGGGGGGCTCGACTAATGAAAAACTGTTTTTT.

This clone was recorded a few times. The rearrangement links TRBV25-1 to TRBJ1-6; a possible D gene is TRBD1 (5 bases). The CDR3 has 14 amino acids. The germline CDR1 and CDR2 sequences are MGHDK and SYGVNS. V was clipped by 11 bases and J by 0 bases, with 11 bases between them. This chain's CDR3 is CAAAGSSYNSPLHF. The CDR3 nucleotides read TGTGCCGCCGCAGGGAGCTCCTATAATTCACCCCTCCACTTT.

This clone came up a few times. V and J are TRBV15 and TRBJ1-1; D is ambiguous. The CDR3 has 12 amino acids. Germline V gene sequence: CDR1 LNHNV, CDR2 YYDKDF (reference sequence). Trimming removed 0 bases from V and 9 bases from J, with 8 bases in between. The CDR3 nucleotides read TGTGCCACCAGCAGAGACCAGAGCAAAGCTTTCTTT. It is translated as CATSRDQSKAFF.

The chain carries TRBV3-1 (or the pseudogene TRBV3-2) and TRBJ2-7, with D unclear. With 0 bases removed from V and 1 base from J, the gap between germline ends came to 13 bases. The CDR3 consists of 16 residues. Per germline, CDR1 LGHDT and CDR2 YNNKEL (reference sequence). As DNA, the CDR3 is TGTGCCAGCAGCCAAGATGCCACTACCCCTTCCTACGAGCAGTACTTC. As protein: CASSQDATTPSYEQYF.

This sequence joins TRBV2 and TRBJ1-2; D unresolved. Germline V gives CDR1 SNHLY, CDR2 FYNNEI. The CDR3 is made up of 15 amino acids. Trimming removed 0 bases at V and 4 bases at J, with 12 bases between. The CDR3 protein is CASSEAVRTFYGYTF. The CDR3 DNA follows: TGTGCCAGCAGTGAAGCCGTAAGAACCTTCTATGGCTACACCTTC.

This rearrangement joins TRBV3-1 (or the pseudogene TRBV3-2) to TRBJ2-2; D could derive from TRBD1 or TRBD2 (6 bases each). The CDR3 has 17 residues. CDR1 LGHDT and CDR2 YNNKEL come from the germline V gene (reference sequence). Deletions cut 4 bases from V and 6 bases from J, with 21 bases between. This chain's CDR3 is CASSLPDLSGEAGELFF. Written as DNA, the CDR3 is TGTGCCAGCAGCCTACCTGACCTCTCAGGGGAGGCCGGGGAGCTGTTTTTT.

V is TRBV5-4 and J is TRBJ2-2, with 13 bases that match TRBD2. Trimming removed 4 bases from V and 6 bases from J; junction bases left unmatched: 9. Germline V gives CDR1 SGHNT, CDR2 YYREEE (reference sequence). The CDR3 has 17 amino acids. For the CDR3, the DNA is TGTGCCAGCAGCCCGGTGGGGACTAGCGGGGTCCCCGGGGAGCTGTTTTTT. This codes for CASSPVGTSGVPGELFF.

The chain uses TRBV3-1 (or the pseudogene TRBV3-2) and TRBJ2-5; D is uncertain. The CDR3 spans 15 residues. Germline CDR1 and CDR2: LGHDT and YNNKEL (reference sequence). V gave up 2 bases and J gave up 1 base, with 11 bases separating them. The CDR3 region has the DNA TGTGCCAGCAGCCAAATGTCGGGTTTCCAAGAGACCCAGTACTTC. Amino acids: CASSQMSGFQETQYF.

The J gene is TRBJ2-7, the V gene TRBV2, with TRBD1 matching over 7 bases. The CDR3 extends over 12 amino acids. Germline-derived CDR1 and CDR2 are SNHLY and FYNNEI. V shed 6 bases and J 10 bases; nucleotides not matched to a gene: 9. This CDR3 is CASRRQTGAQYF. The CDR3 nucleotides are TGTGCCAGCAGGAGACAAACAGGGGCCCAGTACTTC.

J is TRBJ2-7 and V is TRBV15, with D unclear. This CDR3 is built from 13 residues. The ends were cut back, 1 base at V and 5 bases at J, with 9 bases in the middle. CDR1 and CDR2 (germline): LNHNV, YYDKDF (reference sequence). The CDR3 protein is CATSRGKIHEQYF. CDR3 sequence (DNA): TGTGCCACCAGCAGAGGGAAGATCCACGAGCAGTACTTC.

The chain recombines TRBV19 with TRBJ2-1; the match to TRBD2 covers 11 bases. CDR1 and CDR2 from the germline V gene are LNHDA and SQIVND (reference sequence). V trimming: 0 bases; J trimming: 7 bases; junction bases outside the gene matches: 8. This CDR3 has 17 amino acids. CDR3 bases: TGTGCCAGTAGTATAGAGGCTAGCGGGGGGCTAAGGAATGAGCAGTTCTTC. Translation gives CASSIEASGGLRNEQFF.

The genes are TRBV19 and TRBJ2-5, with D possibly being TRBD2 (6 bases). CDR1 is LNHDA and CDR2 is SQIVND in the germline V gene (reference sequence). The CDR3 length is 14 residues. With 5 bases removed from V and 2 bases from J, the gap between germline ends came to 12 bases. The CDR3 sequence is CASSGGTGQETQYF. The CDR3 DNA reads as TGTGCCAGTAGTGGAGGGACTGGACAAGAGACCCAGTACTTC.

The chain has TRBV7-9 and TRBJ2-7, with D possibly being TRBD2 (6 bases). The CDR3 has 15 amino acids. Germline CDR1 SEHNR, CDR2 FQNEAQ (reference sequence). V dropped 1 base and J dropped 2 bases, with 12 bases sitting between them. CDR3 DNA sequence: TGTGCCAGCAGCTTAGAACGGGAGAAACCCTACGAGCAGTACTTC. Amino acids: CASSLEREKPYEQYF.

The genes are TRBV11-3 and TRBJ2-5, with D possibly TRBD1 on 5 matching bases. This CDR3 has 13 residues. The germline CDR1 and CDR2 sequences are SGHNT and YENEEA. Trimming left V 2 bases short and J 5 bases short, with 9 bases between. The DNA for the CDR3 is TGTGCCAGCAGCTTACCAGGGCACGAGACCCAGTACTTC. Its translation: CASSLPGHETQYF. The full variable domain, in which reference TRBV11-3 and TRBJ2-5 provide the parts outside the CDR3, is EAGVVQSPRYKIIEKKQPVAFWCNPISGHNTLYWYLQNLGQGPELLIRYENEEAVDDSQLPKDRFSAERLKGVDSTLKIQPAELGDSAVYLCASSLPGHETQYFGPGTRLLVL.

The chain links TRBV19 to TRBJ1-1; D gene ambiguous. CDR1 LNHDA and CDR2 SQIVND come from the germline V gene (reference sequence). Trimming took 2 bases from V and 0 from J, leaving 7 bases between them. CDR3 size: 14 residues. This CDR3 is CASSIRALNTEAFF. CDR3 bases: TGTGCCAGTAGTATACGGGCCCTGAACACTGAAGCTTTCTTT. Full variable domain (missing parts from reference TRBV19 and TRBJ1-1): DGGITQSPKYLFRKEGQNVTLSCEQNLNHDAMYWYRQDPGQGLRLIYYSQIVNDFQKGDIAEGYSVSREKKESFPLTVTSAQKNPTAFYLCASSIRALNTEAFFGQGTRLTVV.

This clone was found a few times. This chain joins TRBV4-1 and TRBJ2-5; 13 bases agree with TRBD2. Germline assignment: CDR1 MGHRA and CDR2 YSYEKL. This CDR3 spans 20 amino acids. The junction had 18 bases not matched to a gene; V was cut back by 3 bases and J by 5 bases. This CDR3 reads CASSHKGLLAGGLHRETQYF. CDR3 coding DNA: TGCGCCAGCAGCCATAAAGGATTACTAGCGGGGGGGCTGCACAGGGAGACCCAGTACTTC.

V gene TRBV6-5 combines with J gene TRBJ2-3, with D possibly matching TRBD2 (6 bases). In germline, CDR1 is MNHEY, CDR2 SVGAGI. V shed 6 bases and J shed 3 bases, with 16 bases lying between them. The CDR3 spans 15 residues. This CDR3 reads CASSPTDAGTDTQYF. In DNA, the CDR3 is TGTGCCAGCAGCCCCACCGACGCGGGAACAGATACGCAGTATTTT.

This chain joins TRBV6-2 or TRBV6-3 and TRBJ1-2; D possibly corresponds to TRBD1 (5 bases). V lost 4 bases to trimming and J lost 7 bases, with 16 bases between them. Germline CDR1 MNHEY, CDR2 SVGEGT. CDR3 size: 14 residues. CDR3 coding DNA: TGTGCCAGCAGTTCCCACGGGGCTGGCGGTGGCTACACCTTC. Amino acid sequence: CASSSHGAGGGYTF.

This clone has a handful of counts. Written as DNA, the CDR3 is TGTGCCAGCAAGGATACAGGGGGCACTGGGGCCAACGTCCTGACTTTC. It translates to CASKDTGGTGANVLTF. This chain joins TRBV9 and TRBJ2-6, with 9 bases aligning to TRBD1. CDR3 length equals 16 residues. The V and J ends lost 6 bases and 2 bases, in that order; junction bases with no gene match: 6. Germline V lookup: CDR1 SGDLS, CDR2 YYNGEE.

The V and J genes are TRBV10-1 and TRBJ1-2, with 7 bases matching TRBD1. The germline V gene has CDR1 WNHNN and CDR2 SYGVQD (reference sequence). V shed 4 bases, J shed 5 bases, and the junction held 4 bases outside the gene matches. This CDR3 contains 13 residues. Written as DNA, the CDR3 is TGCGCCAGCAGTGGGACAGGACCTTATGGCTACACCTTC. This gives the protein CASSGTGPYGYTF.

CDR3 in DNA: TGTGCCAGCAGTGAATCCGGACCAGGGAATGGCTACACCTTC. Amino acids: CASSESGPGNGYTF. The gene calls are TRBV25-1 and TRBJ1-2, with TRBD1 as a possible D gene (5 bases). V lost 1 base and J 6 bases, leaving 12 bases between the germline ends. The CDR3 has 14 amino acids. Germline loops: CDR1 MGHDK, CDR2 SYGVNS.

The CDR3: CASSLVTGDGYTF. The CDR3, as DNA: TGCGCCAGCAGCTTGGTGACAGGGGATGGCTACACCTTC. This chain joins TRBV5-1 and TRBJ1-2; 8 bases are shared with TRBD1. This CDR3 spans 13 amino acids. From germline, CDR1 is SGHRS and CDR2 YFSETQ. Losses at the gene ends were 0 bases for V and 6 bases for J; bases not matched to a gene: 1.

This rearrangement joins TRBV7-8 to TRBJ2-5; 7 bases are shared with TRBD1. CDR3 length equals 15 residues. J was trimmed by 4 bases and V by 4 bases; bases with no gene match: 9. CDR1 and CDR2 from the germline V gene are SGHVS and FQNEAQ. CDR3 loop: CASSYRRGRGETQYF. CDR3 bases: TGTGCCAGCAGCTACAGAAGGGGGCGCGGAGAGACCCAGTACTTC.